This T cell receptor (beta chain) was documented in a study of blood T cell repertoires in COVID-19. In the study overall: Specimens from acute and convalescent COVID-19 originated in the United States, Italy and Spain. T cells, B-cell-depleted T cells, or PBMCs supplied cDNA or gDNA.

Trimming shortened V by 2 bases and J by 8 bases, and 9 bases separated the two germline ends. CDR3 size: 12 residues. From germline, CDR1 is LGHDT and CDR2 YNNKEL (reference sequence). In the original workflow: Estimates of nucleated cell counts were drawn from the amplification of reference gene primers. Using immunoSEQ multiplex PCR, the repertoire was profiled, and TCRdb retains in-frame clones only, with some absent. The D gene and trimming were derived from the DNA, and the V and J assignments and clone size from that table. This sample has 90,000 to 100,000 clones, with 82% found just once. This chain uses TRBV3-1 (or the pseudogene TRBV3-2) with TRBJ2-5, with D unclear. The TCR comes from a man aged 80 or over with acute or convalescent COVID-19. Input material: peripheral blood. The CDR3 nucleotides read TGTGCCAGCAGCCAACCGAGGATTACCCAGTACTTC. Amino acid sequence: CASSQPRITQYF.